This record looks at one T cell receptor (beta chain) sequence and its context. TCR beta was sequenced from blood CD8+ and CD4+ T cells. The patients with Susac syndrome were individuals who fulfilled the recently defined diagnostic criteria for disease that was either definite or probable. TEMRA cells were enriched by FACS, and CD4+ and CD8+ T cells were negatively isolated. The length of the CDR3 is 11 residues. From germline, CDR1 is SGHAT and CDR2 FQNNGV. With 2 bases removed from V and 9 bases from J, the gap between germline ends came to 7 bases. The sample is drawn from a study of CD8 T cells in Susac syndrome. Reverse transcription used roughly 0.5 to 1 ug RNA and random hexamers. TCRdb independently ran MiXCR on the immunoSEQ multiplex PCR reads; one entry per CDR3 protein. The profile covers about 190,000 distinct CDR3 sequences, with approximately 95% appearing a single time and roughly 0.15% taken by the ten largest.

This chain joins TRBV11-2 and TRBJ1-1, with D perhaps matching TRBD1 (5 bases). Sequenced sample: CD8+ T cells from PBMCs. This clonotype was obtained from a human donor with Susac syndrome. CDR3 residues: CASSLLGQAFF. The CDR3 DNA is TGTGCCAGCAGCTTACTGGGACAAGCTTTCTTT.